The entry that follows covers one T cell receptor beta chain sequence. The source of the sample is a study of OX40 agonist ivuxolimab in advanced cancers. This CDR3 comprises 16 residues. Germline-derived CDR1 and CDR2 are SGHVS and FNYEAQ. The V and J ends lost 5 bases and 5 bases, in that order; junction bases with no gene match: 8. Using immunoSEQ multiplex PCR, the repertoire was profiled, and TCRdb retains in-frame clones only, with some absent. The profile shows about 70,000 clones, about 90% of them singletons. Sampled blood was obtained at baseline, cycle 4 day 1, and cycle 7 day 1. This sequence joins TRBV7-6 and TRBJ2-7; 14 bases are shared with TRBD2. This clonotype originated in an adult with an advanced solid tumor such as melanoma, head and neck, liver or kidney cancer. Sequenced here: CD4+ or CD8+ T cells sorted from blood, sampled in a trial of the OX40 agonist ivuxolimab. The DNA for the CDR3 is TGTGCCAGCAGCCCCCGACTAGCGGGGGGGCCCGACGAGCAGTACTTC. It translates to CASSPRLAGGPDEQYF.